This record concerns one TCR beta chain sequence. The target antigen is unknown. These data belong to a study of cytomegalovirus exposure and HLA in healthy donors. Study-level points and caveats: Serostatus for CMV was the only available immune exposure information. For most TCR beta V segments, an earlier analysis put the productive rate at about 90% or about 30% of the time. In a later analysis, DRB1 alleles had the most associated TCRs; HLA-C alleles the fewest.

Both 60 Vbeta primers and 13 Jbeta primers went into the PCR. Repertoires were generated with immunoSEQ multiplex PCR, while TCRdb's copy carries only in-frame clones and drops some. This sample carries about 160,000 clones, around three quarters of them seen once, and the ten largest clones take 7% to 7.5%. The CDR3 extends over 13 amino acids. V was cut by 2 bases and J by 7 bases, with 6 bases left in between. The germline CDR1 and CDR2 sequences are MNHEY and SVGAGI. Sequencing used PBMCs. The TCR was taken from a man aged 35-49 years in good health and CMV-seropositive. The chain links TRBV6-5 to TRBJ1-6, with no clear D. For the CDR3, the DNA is TGTGCCAGCAGTTACGAGAGGAATTCACCCCTCCACTTT. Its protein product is CASSYERNSPLHF.